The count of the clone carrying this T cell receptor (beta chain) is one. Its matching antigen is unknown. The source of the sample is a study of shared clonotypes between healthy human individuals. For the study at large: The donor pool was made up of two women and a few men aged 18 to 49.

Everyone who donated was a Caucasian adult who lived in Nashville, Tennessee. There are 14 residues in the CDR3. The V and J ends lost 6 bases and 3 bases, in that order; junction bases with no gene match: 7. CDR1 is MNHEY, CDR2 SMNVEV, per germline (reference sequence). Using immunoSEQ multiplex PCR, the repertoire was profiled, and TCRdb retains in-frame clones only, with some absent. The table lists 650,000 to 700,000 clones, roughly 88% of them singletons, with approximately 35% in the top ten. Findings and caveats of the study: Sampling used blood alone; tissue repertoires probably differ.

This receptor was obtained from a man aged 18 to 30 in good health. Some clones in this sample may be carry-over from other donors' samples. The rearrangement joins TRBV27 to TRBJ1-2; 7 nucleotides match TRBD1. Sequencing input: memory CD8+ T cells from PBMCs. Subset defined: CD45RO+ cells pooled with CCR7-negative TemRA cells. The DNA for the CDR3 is TGTGCCAGCAGGGGACGACAGGGAGACTATGGCTACACCTTC. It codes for CASRGRQGDYGYTF.